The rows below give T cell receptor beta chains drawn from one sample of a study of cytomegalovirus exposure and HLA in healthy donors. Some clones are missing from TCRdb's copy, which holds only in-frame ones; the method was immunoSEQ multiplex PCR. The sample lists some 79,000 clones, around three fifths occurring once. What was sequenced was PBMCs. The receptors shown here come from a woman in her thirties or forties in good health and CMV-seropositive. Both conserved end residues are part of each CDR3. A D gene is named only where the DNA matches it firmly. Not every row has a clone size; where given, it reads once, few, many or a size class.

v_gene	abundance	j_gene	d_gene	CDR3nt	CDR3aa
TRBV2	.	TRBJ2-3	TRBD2	TGTGCCAGCAGGAGCGGGATTTCCACAGATACGCAGTATTTT	CASRSGISTDTQYF
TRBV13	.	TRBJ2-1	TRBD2	TGTGCCAGCAGCTTAGGAGCGGGAGGGTACAATGAGCAGTTCTTC	CASSLGAGGYNEQFF
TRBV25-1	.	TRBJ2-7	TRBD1	TGTGCCAGCAGAGAGATTCCTTCGGGGACAGGATCCTACGAGCAGTACTTC	CASREIPSGTGSYEQYF
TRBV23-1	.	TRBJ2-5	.	TGCGCCAGATCCGACAGGAGGGAGACCCAGTACTTC	CARSDRRETQYF
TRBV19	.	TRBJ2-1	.	TGTGCCAGTAGTATCTCTCCTCTCTACAATGAGCAGTTCTTC	CASSISPLYNEQFF
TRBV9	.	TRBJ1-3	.	TGTGCCAGCAGCGTAGCGGGGTCATCCGGAAACACCATATATTTT	CASSVAGSSGNTIYF
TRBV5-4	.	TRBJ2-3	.	TGTGCCAGCAGCTCCCCAGCGGCCACAGATACGCAGTATTTT	CASSSPAATDTQYF
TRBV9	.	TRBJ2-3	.	TGTGCCAGCAGCGTAGGACTAGTAATCACAGATACGCAGTATTTT	CASSVGLVITDTQYF
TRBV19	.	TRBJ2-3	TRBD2	TGTGCCAGTAGCAGCCACCTAGCGGCCACAGATACGCAGTATTTT	CASSSHLAATDTQYF
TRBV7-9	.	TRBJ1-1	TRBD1	TGTGCCAGCAGCTTAGGGACAGGGGCCGCTGAAGCTTTCTTT	CASSLGTGAAEAFF
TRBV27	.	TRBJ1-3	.	TGTGCCAGCAGTGCTACAGGGATCGGAAACACCATATATTTT	CASSATGIGNTIYF
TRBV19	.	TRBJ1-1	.	TGTGCCAGTAGCACCCTCAGGGTAGCAGTGATGAACACTGAAGCTTTCTTT	CASSTLRVAVMNTEAFF
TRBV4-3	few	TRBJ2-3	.	TGCGCCAGCAGCCAAGAAACCGGGGTCGCGAGCACAGATACGCAGTATTTT	CASSQETGVASTDTQYF
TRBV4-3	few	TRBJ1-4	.	TGCGCCAGCAGCCAAGAAGGGGCTTCTAATGAAAAACTGTTTTTT	CASSQEGASNEKLFF
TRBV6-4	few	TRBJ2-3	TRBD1	TGTGCCAGCAGTGACGGGACAGGGGCCACAGATACGCAGTATTTT	CASSDGTGATDTQYF
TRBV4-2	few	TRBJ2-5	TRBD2	TGTGCCAGCAGCCCAGCCACGGGAGGGTGGGGAGAGACCCAGTACTTC	CASSPATGGWGETQYF
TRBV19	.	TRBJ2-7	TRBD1	TGTGCCAGTAGTAGGACAGGGATCTACGAGCAGTACTTC	CASSRTGIYEQYF
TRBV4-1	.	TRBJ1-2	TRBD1	TGCGCCAGCAGCCAAGGGACAGGGACAGTCGCTGGCTACACCTTC	CASSQGTGTVAGYTF
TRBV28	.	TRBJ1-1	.	TGTGCCAGCAGTCCCAACTTCGCGGCTGCGGGCACTGAAGCTTTCTTT	CASSPNFAAAGTEAFF
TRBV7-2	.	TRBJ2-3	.	TGTGCCAGCAGCTTAGCGGCGGGGAGCACAGATACGCAGTATTTT	CASSLAAGSTDTQYF
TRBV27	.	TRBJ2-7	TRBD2	TGTGCCAGCAGCCTCAAGGACGGACCCGGGACTAGCGACTCCTACGAGCAGTACTTC	CASSLKDGPGTSDSYEQYF
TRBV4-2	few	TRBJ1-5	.	TGTGCCAGCAGCCTCTTCCCAAGGGGGGGCGGACAGCCCCAGCATTTT	CASSLFPRGGGQPQHF
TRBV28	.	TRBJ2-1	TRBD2	TGTGCCAGCAGTCCCTGGACGGGGGGGAATGAGCAGTTCTTC	CASSPWTGGNEQFF
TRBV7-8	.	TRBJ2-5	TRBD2	TGTGCCAGCAGCTTAGGACTAGCGATAATCGAGACCCAGTACTTC	CASSLGLAIIETQYF
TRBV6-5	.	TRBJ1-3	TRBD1	TGTGCCAGCAGTTACGGAGGGGGCAAGGGAGACACCATATATTTT	CASSYGGGKGDTIYF
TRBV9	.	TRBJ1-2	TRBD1	TGTGCCAGCAGCCCTTCCTCGACAGGGGAGGGCTACACCTTC	CASSPSSTGEGYTF
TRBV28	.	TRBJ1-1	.	TGTGCCACCATAACACAGATGAACACTGAAGCTTTCTTT	CATITQMNTEAFF
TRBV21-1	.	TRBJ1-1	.	TGTGCCAGCAAGGGGCGCCAGGGGAACACTGAAGCTTTCTTT	CASKGRQGNTEAFF
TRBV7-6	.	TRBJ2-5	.	TGTGCCAGCAGCCACAGAATCACCGAGACCCAGTACTTC	CASSHRITETQYF
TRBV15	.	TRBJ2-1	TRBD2	TGTGCCACCAGCAGGTCCTCTTTGACTAGCGGAGGGCTCTCCTACAATGAGCAGTTCTTC	CATSRSSLTSGGLSYNEQFF
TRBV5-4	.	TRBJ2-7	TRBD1	TGTGCCAGCAGCGGGAAGGACAGGGGGTCCCACGAGCAGTACTTC	CASSGKDRGSHEQYF
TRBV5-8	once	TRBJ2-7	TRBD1	TGTGCCAGCAGCTGGGGGACAGCCCCAGGGATCGAGCAGTACTTC	CASSWGTAPGIEQYF
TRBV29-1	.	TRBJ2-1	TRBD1	TGCAGCGTTGAGGACAGGGGAATTTACAATGAGCAGTTCTTC	CSVEDRGIYNEQFF
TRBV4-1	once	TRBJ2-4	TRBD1	TGCGCCAGCAGCCAACCCGACAGGGCCGTAGCCAAAAACATTCAGTACTTC	CASSQPDRAVAKNIQYF
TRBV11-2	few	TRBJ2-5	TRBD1	TGTGCCAGCAGCATCGGGACAGGCGGGACCCAGTACTTC	CASSIGTGGTQYF